These 27 T cell receptor beta chains originate from one sample sequenced in a study of blood T cell repertoires in COVID-19. Clones were read by immunoSEQ multiplex PCR, and TCRdb kept only the in-frame ones, dropping some. The sample has some 200,000 clones; 81% are singletons. Sequencing input: peripheral blood. These receptors all come from a woman older than 75 with COVID-19, enrolled during active disease.

The V call is TRBV21-1, the J call TRBJ1-5; the table's D call of TRBD1 was not tested on the DNA. TRBV21-1 is deemed a pseudogene. The CDR3 spans 15 residues. CDR3 amino acids: CASSQGDSSNQPQHF. DNA of the CDR3: TGTGCCAGCAGTCAGGGGGACAGTAGCAATCAGCCCCAGCATTTT.

The chain combines TRBV7-6 with TRBJ2-5, with TRBD2 identical over 12 bases. V trimming: 5 bases; J trimming: 3 bases; junction bases outside the gene matches: 13. The CDR3 extends over 18 amino acids. Germline V CDR1 and CDR2: SGHVS, FNYEAQ. The CDR3 DNA sequence: TGTGCCAGCAGCCCAGGACCGCTACTAGCGGGGGGCGAAGAGACCCAGTACTTC. Translation gives CASSPGPLLAGGEETQYF. Based on the CDR3 plus reference TRBV7-6 and TRBJ2-5, the full variable domain is GAGVSQSPRYKVTKRGQDVALRCDPISGHVSLYWYRQALGQGPEFLTYFNYEAQQDKSGLPNDRFSAERPEGSISTLTIQRTEQRDSAMYRCASSPGPLLAGGEETQYFGPGTRLLVL.

About this clone itself: This CDR3 is also generated by other DNA sequences in the sample. The chain employs TRBV6-1 and TRBJ1-2, with 7 bases fitting TRBD1. The CDR3 totals 15 residues. The V gene end was trimmed by 3 bases and the J gene end by 1 base; junction bases not matched to a gene: 5. Germline V gives CDR1 MNHNS, CDR2 SASEGT. CDR3 loop: CASSDPGQSNYGYTF. DNA for the CDR3: TGTGCCAGCAGTGATCCGGGACAGAGTAACTATGGCTACACCTTC.

The chain carries TRBV7-2 and TRBJ2-2; TRBD2 might be the D (6 bases). Trimming left V 6 bases short and J 6 bases short, with 17 bases between. Germline V gene data show CDR1 as SGHTA and CDR2 as FQGNSA. The CDR3 is 15 residues long. For the CDR3, the DNA is TGTGCCAGCAGTAGAAGAGAGGGAGGTGCCGGGGAGCTGTTTTTT. Translating it yields CASSRREGGAGELFF.

This chain links TRBV5-1 with TRBJ2-5, with D possibly TRBD1 on 5 matching bases. V was pared by 0 bases and J by 2 bases, with 5 bases between. From germline, CDR1 is SGHRS and CDR2 YFSETQ. This CDR3 spans 13 amino acids. CDR3 in amino acids: CASSLGQQETQYF. The CDR3 DNA sequence: TGCGCCAGCAGCTTGGGACAGCAAGAGACCCAGTACTTC.

The chain combines TRBV19 with TRBJ2-1; 8 bases map to TRBD2. CDR1 LNHDA and CDR2 SQIVND come from the germline V gene (reference sequence). V dropped 3 bases and J dropped 6; count of bases not matched to a gene: 7. This CDR3 is 15 amino acids long. In DNA, the CDR3 is TGTGCCAGTAGTATCGGAGCGGGAGATAGCAATGAGCAGTTCTTC. This sequence encodes CASSIGAGDSNEQFF.

The chain employs TRBV19 and TRBJ2-2; D unresolved. V lost 10 bases and J lost 0, with 12 bases in between. Per the germline V gene, CDR1 is LNHDA and CDR2 is SQIVND (reference sequence). The CDR3 runs 14 residues. DNA for the CDR3: TGTGCCACTGAGACACACGCGAACACCGGGGAGCTGTTTTTT. This encodes CATETHANTGELFF.

This clone turned up a few times. This chain links TRBV7-2 with TRBJ1-2; weak D call: TRBD1 (5 bases). The germline gives CDR1 SGHTA, CDR2 FQGNSA. The CDR3 consists of 15 residues. V shed 4 bases and J shed 6 bases, with 18 bases lying between them. The CDR3 bases are TGTGCCAGCAGCTCCTCCCCACGGCCAGGGCATGGCTACACCTTC. Its protein product is CASSSSPRPGHGYTF. Filled out from reference TRBV7-2 and TRBJ1-2, the complete variable domain reads GAGVSQSPSNKVTEKGKDVELRCDPISGHTALYWYRQSLGQGLEFLIYFQGNSAPDKSGLPSDRFSAERTGGSVSTLTIQRTQQEDSAVYLCASSSSPRPGHGYTFGSGTRLTVV.

The chain uses TRBV2 and TRBJ2-3; the D gene is possibly TRBD1 (5 bases). Germline values: CDR1 SNHLY, CDR2 FYNNEI. V lost 6 bases to trimming and J lost 2 bases, with 12 bases between them. This CDR3 contains 14 residues. CDR3 DNA sequence: TGTGCCAGCAGGACAGTGATTTACACAGATACGCAGTATTTT. Protein sequence: CASRTVIYTDTQYF.

This clone is a singleton in its sample. The chain couples TRBV13 to TRBJ1-2; 12 bases fit TRBD1. Trimming cost V 5 bases and J 8 bases; bases outside gene matches: 9. CDR3 length: 15 residues. The germline CDR1 and CDR2 sequences are PRHDT and FYEKMQ (reference sequence). CDR3: CASSHRDRGLKGYTF. CDR3 coding DNA: TGTGCCAGCAGCCACCGGGACAGGGGGCTCAAAGGCTACACCTTC.

This chain links TRBV7-8 with TRBJ2-7, with 10 bases identical to TRBD1. The CDR3 totals 19 residues. V shed 5 bases and J 0 bases; nucleotides not matched to a gene: 16. Germline V CDR1 and CDR2: SGHVS, FQNEAQ. The DNA of the CDR3 is TGTGCCAGCAGCCCCGCGGGACAGGGGCGAAAAAGGTACTCCTACGAGCAGTACTTC. Its protein product is CASSPAGQGRKRYSYEQYF.

The sample holds one count of this clone. The genes are TRBV29-1 and TRBJ2-7; 11 bases match TRBD2. The CDR3 consists of 12 residues. V trimming: 5 bases; J trimming: 6 bases; junction bases outside the gene matches: 3. Germline V gives CDR1 SQVTM, CDR2 ANQGSEA. The CDR3 sequence: CSVQLAGAEQYF. For the CDR3, the DNA is TGCAGCGTTCAACTAGCGGGAGCCGAGCAGTACTTC.

This clone was observed a few times. The chain recombines TRBV5-1 with TRBJ1-1; tentatively, D is TRBD1 (5 bases). In germline, CDR1 is SGHRS, CDR2 YFSETQ. Trimming took 0 bases from V and 3 from J, leaving 18 bases between them. The CDR3 is 17 amino acids. CDR3 sequence (DNA): TGCGCCAGCAGCTTGGGTGGGGCAGCTGGTTGGGACACTGAAGCTTTCTTT. Residues: CASSLGGAAGWDTEAFF. The whole variable domain, filled in from reference TRBV5-1 and TRBJ1-1, reads KAGVTQTPRYLIKTRGQQVTLSCSPISGHRSVSWYQQTPGQGLQFLFEYFSETQRNKGNFPGRFSGRQFSNSRSEMNVSTLELGDSALYLCASSLGGAAGWDTEAFFGQGTRLTVV.

The chain couples TRBV7-9 to TRBJ2-1, with 12 bases that match TRBD2. Germline V CDR1 and CDR2: SEHNR, FQNEAQ (reference sequence). The CDR3 is 16 residues long. With V trimmed by 5 bases and J by 7 bases, 9 bases remained unmatched. The chain's CDR3 is CASSVLAGGPKNEQFF. The CDR3, as DNA: TGTGCCAGCAGCGTCCTAGCGGGGGGGCCTAAGAATGAGCAGTTCTTC.

DNA for the CDR3: TGTGCCAGTAGTGCGAGACAGGGAGATAACTATGGCTACACCTTC. This encodes CASSARQGDNYGYTF. The rearrangement joins TRBV19 to TRBJ1-2, with TRBD1 matching over 7 bases. This CDR3 has 15 amino acids. The ends lost 5 bases at V and 1 base at J; junction bases unmatched: 7. CDR1 is LNHDA, CDR2 SQIVND, per germline (reference sequence).

The chain carries TRBV28 and TRBJ2-1, with 14 bases aligning to TRBD2. V was clipped by 5 bases and J by 8 bases; unmatched bases: 5. In germline, CDR1 is MDHEN, CDR2 SYDVKM. The CDR3 contains 15 residues. CDR3 nucleotides: TGTGCCAGCAGTGGTGCGGGACTAGCGGGAGATGAGCAGTTCTTC. Its translation is CASSGAGLAGDEQFF.

The chain uses TRBV5-4 and TRBJ2-7; 8 positions agree with TRBD2. CDR3 length: 15 amino acids. V was pared by 1 base and J by 2 bases, with 5 bases of the junction left unmatched. CDR1 SGHNT and CDR2 YYREEE come from the germline V gene (reference sequence). This CDR3 is CASSLSGGLTYEQYF. In DNA, the CDR3 is TGTGCCAGCAGCTTGAGCGGGGGATTAACCTACGAGCAGTACTTC. The full variable domain, rest sourced from reference TRBV5-4 and TRBJ2-7, is ETGVTQSPTHLIKTRGQQVTLRCSSQSGHNTVSWYQQALGQGPQFIFQYYREEENGRGNFPPRFSGLQFPNYSSELNVNALELDDSALYLCASSLSGGLTYEQYFGPGTRLTVT.

This chain links TRBV6-1 with TRBJ2-6, with D possibly matching TRBD2 (6 bases). CDR3 size: 16 residues. Looked up from germline, CDR1 is MNHNS and CDR2 is SASEGT. V dropped 3 bases and J dropped 0 bases, with 9 bases sitting between them. The CDR3 nucleotides read TGTGCCAGCAGTGATCGGGGGTACTCTGGGGCCAACGTCCTGACTTTC. Its translation is CASSDRGYSGANVLTF.

V is TRBV29-1 and J is TRBJ1-2; possible D gene TRBD1, 6 bases. The CDR3 extends over 12 amino acids. The germline CDR1 and CDR2 sequences are SQVTM and ANQGSEA. Trimming removed 4 bases from V and 5 bases from J, with 11 bases in between. This chain's CDR3 is CSVVGTGYGYTF. CDR3 nucleotides: TGCAGCGTTGTAGGAACAGGGTATGGCTACACCTTC.

For the CDR3, the DNA is TGCGCCAGCAGCTTGGCCGGTCAGGGTGGGGTAGGTACACCCTACGAGCAGTACTTC. Encoded protein: CASSLAGQGGVGTPYEQYF. The rearrangement joins TRBV5-1 to TRBJ2-7, with D perhaps TRBD1 (5 bases). Germline values: CDR1 SGHRS, CDR2 YFSETQ. Trimming took off 0 bases at V and 2 bases at J, with 24 bases between the two ends. This CDR3 spans 19 amino acids.

This chain joins TRBV5-1 and TRBJ2-7; 11 nucleotides match TRBD2. CDR3 length equals 15 residues. Germline V CDR1 and CDR2: SGHRS, YFSETQ. V lost 5 bases and J lost 2; bases outside the gene matches: 6. CDR3 protein: CASRLGTSGTYEQYF. CDR3 coding DNA: TGCGCCAGCAGACTCGGGACTAGCGGAACCTACGAGCAGTACTTC.

The rearrangement joins TRBV5-1 to TRBJ2-3, with TRBD2 matching 10 bases. Looked up from germline, CDR1 is SGHRS and CDR2 is YFSETQ. V trimming: 7 bases; J trimming: 3 bases; junction bases outside the gene matches: 8. This CDR3 spans 15 amino acids. The chain's CDR3 is CASRPTSGETDTQYF. CDR3 DNA: TGCGCCAGCCGCCCAACTAGCGGGGAAACAGATACGCAGTATTTT. Based on the CDR3 plus reference TRBV5-1 and TRBJ2-3, the full variable domain is KAGVTQTPRYLIKTRGQQVTLSCSPISGHRSVSWYQQTPGQGLQFLFEYFSETQRNKGNFPGRFSGRQFSNSRSEMNVSTLELGDSALYLCASRPTSGETDTQYFGPGTRLTVL.

The V call is TRBV7-2, the J call TRBJ2-2, with 10 bases aligning to TRBD2. The germline V gene has CDR1 SGHTA and CDR2 FQGNSA. The CDR3 runs 15 residues. Trimming took 5 bases from V and 6 from J; bases not matched to a gene: 6. CDR3 region: CASSRLAGEAGELFF. The CDR3 nucleotides read TGTGCCAGCAGCCGTCTAGCGGGGGAGGCCGGGGAGCTGTTTTTT.

This clone has only one observation. This CDR3 is CASSLAGGGTGELFF. The CDR3 nucleotides read TGTGCCAGCAGCTTGGCAGGGGGCGGGACCGGGGAGCTGTTTTTT. The chain links TRBV5-4 to TRBJ2-2; TRBD1 matches at 8 bases. The J segment lost 5 bases and the V segment lost 0 bases, leaving 3 bases of the junction unmatched. Per the germline V gene, CDR1 is SGHNT and CDR2 is YYREEE (reference sequence). This CDR3 comprises 15 residues.

CDR3 nucleotide sequence: TGTGCCAGCAGTTTCGGCGGGAGGGGAGAGCAGTACTTC. This encodes CASSFGGRGEQYF. The chain recombines TRBV27 with TRBJ2-7, with TRBD2 matching 9 bases. V shed 3 bases, J shed 7 bases, and the junction held 4 bases outside the gene matches. Germline CDR1 reads MNHEY; CDR2 reads SMNVEV (reference sequence). There are 13 residues in the CDR3.

This clone was counted between two and nine times. This chain links TRBV12-5 with TRBJ2-7, with D perhaps TRBD1 (5 bases). Germline CDR1 and CDR2: LGHNT and FRNRAP. This CDR3 spans 14 amino acids. Trimming stripped 4 bases from V and 0 bases from J, with 10 bases between. In DNA form, the CDR3 reads TGTGCTAGTGGTTCCGACAGTAGCTCCTACGAGCAGTACTTC. Protein product: CASGSDSSSYEQYF.

This clone occurred many times. The chain links TRBV2 to TRBJ1-6, with 7 nucleotides matching TRBD1. There are 15 residues in the CDR3. The germline V gene has CDR1 SNHLY and CDR2 FYNNEI. V was pared by 4 bases and J by 9 bases, with 9 bases of the junction left unmatched. The CDR3 loop is CASSVRQGSVSPLHF. CDR3 DNA sequence: TGTGCCAGCAGTGTTCGACAGGGTAGCGTTTCACCCCTCCACTTT.